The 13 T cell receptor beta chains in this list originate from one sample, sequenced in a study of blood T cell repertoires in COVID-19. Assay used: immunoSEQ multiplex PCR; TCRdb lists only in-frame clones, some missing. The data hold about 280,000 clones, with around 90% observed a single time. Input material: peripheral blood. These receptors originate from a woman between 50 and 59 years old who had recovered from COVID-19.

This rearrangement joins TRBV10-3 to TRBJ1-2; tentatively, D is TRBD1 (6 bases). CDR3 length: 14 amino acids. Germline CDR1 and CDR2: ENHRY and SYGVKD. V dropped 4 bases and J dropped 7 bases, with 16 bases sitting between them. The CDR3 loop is CAISGGRGKSGYTF. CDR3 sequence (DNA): TGTGCCATCAGTGGGGGCAGGGGAAAAAGTGGCTACACCTTC.

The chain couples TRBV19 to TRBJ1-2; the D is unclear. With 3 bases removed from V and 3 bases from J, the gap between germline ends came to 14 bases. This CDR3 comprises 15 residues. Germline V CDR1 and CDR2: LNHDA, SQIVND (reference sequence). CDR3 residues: CASSIDIRPDYGYTF. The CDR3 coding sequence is TGTGCCAGTAGTATTGACATTCGGCCCGACTATGGCTACACCTTC.

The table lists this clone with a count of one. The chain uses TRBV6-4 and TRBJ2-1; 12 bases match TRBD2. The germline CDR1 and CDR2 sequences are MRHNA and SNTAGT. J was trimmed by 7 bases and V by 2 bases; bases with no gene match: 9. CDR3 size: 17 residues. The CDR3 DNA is TGTGCCAGCAGTGACACCGCGCTAGCGGGGGGGCTAAATGAGCAGTTCTTC. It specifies CASSDTALAGGLNEQFF.

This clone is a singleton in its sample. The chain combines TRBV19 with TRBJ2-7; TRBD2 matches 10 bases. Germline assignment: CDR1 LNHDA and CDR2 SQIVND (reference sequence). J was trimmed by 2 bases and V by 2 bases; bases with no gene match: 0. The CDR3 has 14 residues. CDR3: CASSILAGAYEQYF. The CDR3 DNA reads TGTGCCAGTAGTATACTAGCGGGGGCCTACGAGCAGTACTTC.

The CDR3 loop reads CASSGPGHTAFF. The CDR3 nucleotides are TGTGCCAGCAGTGGACCGGGACATACAGCTTTCTTT. The rearrangement joins TRBV12-3 or TRBV12-4 to TRBJ1-1; possible D gene TRBD1, 6 bases. Trimming stripped 5 bases from V and 10 bases from J, with 14 bases between. This CDR3 spans 12 amino acids.

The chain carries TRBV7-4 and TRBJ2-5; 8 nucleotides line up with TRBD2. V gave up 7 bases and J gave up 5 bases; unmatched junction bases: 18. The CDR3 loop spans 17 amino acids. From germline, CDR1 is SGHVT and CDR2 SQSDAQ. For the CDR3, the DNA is TGTGCCAGCATCCCGGGTGGAGCGGGAGCCCCCAAGGAGACCCAGTACTTC. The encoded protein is CASIPGGAGAPKETQYF.

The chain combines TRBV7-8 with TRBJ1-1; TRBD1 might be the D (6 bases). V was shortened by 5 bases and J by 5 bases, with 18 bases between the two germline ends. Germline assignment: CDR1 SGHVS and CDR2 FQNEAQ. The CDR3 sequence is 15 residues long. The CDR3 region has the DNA TGTGCCAGCAGCCAGGGCCCAGGGGAGGGGACTGAAGCTTTCTTT. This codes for CASSQGPGEGTEAFF.

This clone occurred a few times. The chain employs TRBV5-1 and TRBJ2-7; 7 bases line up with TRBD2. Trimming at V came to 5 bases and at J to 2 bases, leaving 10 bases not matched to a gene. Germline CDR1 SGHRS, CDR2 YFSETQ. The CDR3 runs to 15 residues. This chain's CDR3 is CASSSGRGDPYEQYF. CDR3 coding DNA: TGCGCCAGCAGTTCTGGACGGGGGGATCCCTACGAGCAGTACTTC.

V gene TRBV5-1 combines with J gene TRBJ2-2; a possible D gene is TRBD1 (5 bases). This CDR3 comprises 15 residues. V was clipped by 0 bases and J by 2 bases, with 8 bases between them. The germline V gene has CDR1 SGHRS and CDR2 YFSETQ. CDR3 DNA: TGCGCCAGCAGCTTGGTTCAGGGAAACACCGGGGAGCTGTTTTTT. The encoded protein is CASSLVQGNTGELFF.

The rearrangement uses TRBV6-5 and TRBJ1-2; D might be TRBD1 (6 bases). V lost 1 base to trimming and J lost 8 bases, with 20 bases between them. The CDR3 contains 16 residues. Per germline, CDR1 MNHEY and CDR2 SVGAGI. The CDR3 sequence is CASSYLDRLSRMGYTF. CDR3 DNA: TGTGCCAGCAGTTACTTGGACAGACTATCCAGGATGGGCTACACCTTC.

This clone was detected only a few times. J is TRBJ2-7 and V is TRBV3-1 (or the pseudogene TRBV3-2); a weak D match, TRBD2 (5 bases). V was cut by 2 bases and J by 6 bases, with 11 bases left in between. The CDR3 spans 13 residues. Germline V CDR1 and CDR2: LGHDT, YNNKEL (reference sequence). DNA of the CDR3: TGTGCCAGCAGCCAAACTAGTATGGGCGAGCAGTACTTC. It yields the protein CASSQTSMGEQYF.

CDR3: CATFLFTQYF. The CDR3 DNA reads TGCGCCACCTTTCTTTTTACGCAGTATTTT. This sequence joins TRBV5-1 and TRBJ2-3; D uncertain. The CDR3 contains 10 residues. Germline V CDR1 and CDR2: SGHRS, YFSETQ. V was clipped by 9 bases and J by 8 bases, with 10 bases between them.

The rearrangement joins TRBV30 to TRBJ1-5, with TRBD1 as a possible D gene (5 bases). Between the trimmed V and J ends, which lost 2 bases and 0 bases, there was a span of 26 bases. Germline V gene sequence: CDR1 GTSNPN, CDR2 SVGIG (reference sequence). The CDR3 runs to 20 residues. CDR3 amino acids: CAWSPTLGASTPYSNQPQHF. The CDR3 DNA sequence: TGTGCCTGGAGTCCAACTCTAGGGGCCTCTACGCCGTATAGCAATCAGCCCCAGCATTTT.